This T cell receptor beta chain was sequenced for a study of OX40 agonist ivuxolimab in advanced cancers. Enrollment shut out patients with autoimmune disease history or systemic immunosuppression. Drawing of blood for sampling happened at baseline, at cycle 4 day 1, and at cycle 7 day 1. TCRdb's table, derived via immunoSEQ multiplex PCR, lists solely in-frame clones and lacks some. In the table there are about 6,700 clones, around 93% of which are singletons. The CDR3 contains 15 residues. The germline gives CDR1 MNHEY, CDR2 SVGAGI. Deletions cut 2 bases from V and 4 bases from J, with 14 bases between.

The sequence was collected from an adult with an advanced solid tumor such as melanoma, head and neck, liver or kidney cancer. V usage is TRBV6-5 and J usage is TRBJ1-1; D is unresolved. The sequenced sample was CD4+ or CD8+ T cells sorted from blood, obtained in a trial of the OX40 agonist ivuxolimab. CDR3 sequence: CASSYDDLKGTEAFF. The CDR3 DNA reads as TGTGCCAGCAGTTACGACGACCTAAAGGGCACTGAAGCTTTCTTT.